The clone carrying this TCR beta chain showed up many times. Its specificity is not known. Per the germline V gene, CDR1 is SQVTM and CDR2 is ANQGSEA. The CDR3 sequence is 14 residues long. Deletions cut 7 bases from V and 4 bases from J, with 19 bases between. This record comes from a study of T cells in Graves' hyperthyroidism and ophthalmopathy. Study outcomes and limitations: Most expanded thyroid clonotypes above 0.001 recurred in blood.

From RNA transcripts, TCR beta CDR3 regions were amplified. HTBI primers were the set used in a first-round RT-PCR of the TCR CDR3. Each CDR3 protein gets one entry after TCRdb re-called the multiplex PCR reads with MiXCR. The profile shows fewer than 350,000 distinct CDR3 sequences, roughly 15% of them singletons. On the basis of clinical symptoms, serum thyroxine and TRAb, thyroid ultrasound and orbital computed tomography, diagnoses were made. Sample collection date corresponds to first hyperthyroidism diagnosis, prior to any ophthalmopathy symptoms. The TCR comes from a woman aged 45 to 65 with Graves' hyperthyroidism that later progressed to Graves' ophthalmopathy. Sequences were obtained from blood. The chain joins TRBV29-1 to TRBJ1-1; possibly TRBD1 for D (5 bases). The CDR3 sequence is CSGRPWAGGTEAFF. CDR3 sequence (DNA): TGCAGCGGACGTCCCTGGGCCGGGGGCACTGAAGCTTTCTTT.